The 9 T cell receptor beta chains in this list originate from one sample, sequenced in a study of cytomegalovirus exposure and HLA in healthy donors. Primers: 60 Vbeta forward and 13 Jbeta reverse. Assay used: immunoSEQ multiplex PCR; TCRdb lists only in-frame clones, some missing. The sample holds 100,000 to 150,000 clones. The sample was PBMCs. The receptors originated from a man aged 30 to 45 in good health and CMV-seronegative.

J is TRBJ2-1 and V is TRBV18; D unresolved. This CDR3 is built from 16 residues. Trimming removed 0 bases at V and 3 bases at J, with 12 bases between. Looked up from germline, CDR1 is KGHSH and CDR2 is LQKENI. CDR3 DNA sequence: TGTGCCAGCTCACCACCCTCTACAGATATCTACAATGAGCAGTTCTTC. It translates to CASSPPSTDIYNEQFF.

V gene TRBV27 combines with J gene TRBJ2-1; TRBD2 matches 9 bases. Germline CDR1 and CDR2: MNHEY and SMNVEV (reference sequence). Germline trimming cut 0 bases from V and 0 bases from J; bases unmatched to any gene: 6. There are 18 residues in the CDR3. As DNA, the CDR3 is TGTGCCAGCAGTTTATCTAGGGCGGGAGGGAGCTCCTACAATGAGCAGTTCTTC. Its protein product is CASSLSRAGGSSYNEQFF.

Note on this clone: Other DNA sequences in the sample encode the same CDR3. The chain uses TRBV6-1 and TRBJ2-7; 14 bases are a match to TRBD2. V gave up 2 bases and J gave up 4 bases; unmatched junction bases: 1. This CDR3 is 15 amino acids long. The germline gives CDR1 MNHNS, CDR2 SASEGT. In DNA, the CDR3 is TGTGCCAGCAGTGAAAGACTAGCGGGAGGGTACGAGCAGTACTTC. This codes for CASSERLAGGYEQYF.

The genes are TRBV30 and TRBJ2-2; D gene uncertain. Germline CDR1 reads GTSNPN; CDR2 reads SVGIG (reference sequence). With 2 bases removed from V and 1 base from J, the gap between germline ends came to 8 bases. The CDR3 consists of 14 residues. DNA for the CDR3: TGTGCCTGGAGTCAGGCGCTGAACACCGGGGAGCTGTTTTTT. It specifies CAWSQALNTGELFF.

The CDR3 reads CASSQVEAGLYEQYF. The DNA of the CDR3 is TGCGCCAGCAGCCAAGTAGAAGCTGGGCTGTACGAGCAGTACTTC. J is TRBJ2-7 and V is TRBV4-1, with no clear D. Trimming took 1 base from V and 4 from J, leaving 14 bases between them. The germline V gene has CDR1 MGHRA and CDR2 YSYEKL. The CDR3 spans 15 residues.

The chain couples TRBV28 to TRBJ1-6; maybe TRBD1 (6 bases). V was shortened by 5 bases and J by 0 bases, with 14 bases between the two germline ends. Germline V gives CDR1 MDHEN, CDR2 SYDVKM. CDR3 length equals 17 residues. CDR3 region: CASSPTGLSSYNSPLHF. CDR3 in DNA: TGTGCCAGCAGTCCCACAGGGCTGAGCTCCTATAATTCACCCCTCCACTTT.

The J gene is TRBJ2-3, the V gene TRBV11-2, with 11 positions matching TRBD2. Germline V CDR1 and CDR2: SGHAT, FQNNGV. Losses at the gene ends were 2 bases for V and 2 bases for J; bases not matched to a gene: 12. This CDR3 contains 19 residues. The CDR3 DNA reads as TGTGCCAGCAGCTTACTTCTAGCGGGAGGAAGAGGGCTCACAGATACGCAGTATTTT. It codes for CASSLLLAGGRGLTDTQYF. The entire variable domain, with the rest obtained from reference TRBV11-2 and TRBJ2-3, is as follows: EAGVAQSPRYKIIEKRQSVAFWCNPISGHATLYWYQQILGQGPKLLIQFQNNGVVDDSQLPKDRFSAERLKGVDSTLKIQPAKLEDSAVYLCASSLLLAGGRGLTDTQYFGPGTRLTVL.

The chain recombines TRBV27 with TRBJ2-3; 10 nucleotides line up with TRBD2. This CDR3 is built from 15 residues. J was trimmed by 2 bases and V by 3 bases; bases with no gene match: 2. Germline V lookup: CDR1 MNHEY, CDR2 SMNVEV (reference sequence). The CDR3 region has the DNA TGTGCCAGCAGTTTCGGGACTAGCGCCACAGATACGCAGTATTTT. Translation gives CASSFGTSATDTQYF.

The V gene is TRBV9, the J gene TRBJ1-1; no firm D call. V dropped 0 bases and J dropped 3 bases, with 12 bases sitting between them. The CDR3 length is 15 residues. CDR1 and CDR2 from the germline V gene are SGDLS and YYNGEE. DNA of the CDR3: TGTGCCAGCAGCGTAGTAAGGGAGTGGGACACTGAAGCTTTCTTT. It encodes CASSVVREWDTEAFF.